A single sample is the source of the 24 T cell receptor beta chains below, sequenced in a study of T cell responses to AZD1222 COVID-19 vaccine. Generated by immunoSEQ multiplex PCR, the TCRdb table keeps only in-frame clones and is missing some. The sample contains 150,000 to 190,000 clones, 75% to 90% of which appear only once. Here the sequenced sample was peripheral blood, taken 28 days after the second AZD1222 dose. Source of these receptors: an adult who received the AZD1222 COVID-19 vaccine.

The rearrangement uses TRBV25-1 and TRBJ1-2, with unresolved D. The germline V gene has CDR1 MGHDK and CDR2 SYGVNS. Trimming left V 7 bases short and J 0 bases short, with 15 bases between. This CDR3 comprises 15 residues. CDR3 amino acids: CASTTSRGANYGYTF. The CDR3 nucleotides read TGTGCCAGCACAACGAGCCGGGGAGCTAACTATGGCTACACCTTC.

The V and J genes are TRBV11-2 and TRBJ2-7, with D possibly being TRBD1 or TRBD2 (5 bases each). CDR1 is SGHAT and CDR2 is FQNNGV in the germline V gene. The length of the CDR3 is 12 residues. The V and J ends lost 0 bases and 5 bases respectively, with 5 bases between them. The CDR3 DNA sequence: TGTGCCAGCAGCTTAGAGGGACACGAGCAGTACTTC. Amino acid sequence: CASSLEGHEQYF.

J is TRBJ1-1 and V is TRBV3-1 (or the pseudogene TRBV3-2); TRBD1 aligns across 7 bases. This CDR3 region has 14 residues. V shed 3 bases, J shed 1 base, and the junction held 2 bases outside the gene matches. Germline values: CDR1 LGHDT, CDR2 YNNKEL (reference sequence). The CDR3 reads CASSHPGGNTEAFF. DNA for the CDR3: TGTGCCAGCAGCCACCCAGGGGGGAACACTGAAGCTTTCTTT.

This chain uses TRBV6-5 with TRBJ2-6; the D is unclear. Per germline, CDR1 MNHEY and CDR2 SVGAGI. This CDR3 has 12 residues. With 9 bases removed from V and 2 bases from J, the gap between germline ends came to 5 bases. This chain's CDR3 is CASSPGANVLTF. CDR3 nucleotides: TGTGCCAGTTCCCCTGGGGCCAACGTCCTGACTTTC.

The V call is TRBV11-2, the J call TRBJ1-2, with D possibly being TRBD1 (6 bases). Trimming removed 2 bases from V and 4 bases from J, with 11 bases in between. Germline V gene sequence: CDR1 SGHAT, CDR2 FQNNGV. This CDR3 is built from 14 residues. The CDR3 DNA sequence: TGTGCCAGCAGCTTAACAGGGACGGCCTATGGCTACACCTTC. Residues: CASSLTGTAYGYTF.

The chain joins TRBV5-1 to TRBJ2-1, with 9 bases that match TRBD2. This CDR3 region has 16 residues. Germline CDR1 reads SGHRS; CDR2 reads YFSETQ. Losses at the gene ends were 4 bases for V and 7 bases for J; bases not matched to a gene: 12. The CDR3 DNA follows: TGCGCCAGCAGCATTGGCGGGAGGGCCAGGAGGAATGAGCAGTTCTTC. Encoded protein: CASSIGGRARRNEQFF. Looking up the rest from reference TRBV5-1 and TRBJ2-1 gives the full variable domain: KAGVTQTPRYLIKTRGQQVTLSCSPISGHRSVSWYQQTPGQGLQFLFEYFSETQRNKGNFPGRFSGRQFSNSRSEMNVSTLELGDSALYLCASSIGGRARRNEQFFGPGTRLTVL.

V and J are TRBV18 and TRBJ2-7; D remains ambiguous. The CDR3 spans 12 residues. With 5 bases removed from V and 0 bases from J, the gap between germline ends came to 5 bases. CDR1 is KGHSH and CDR2 is LQKENI in the germline V gene. For the CDR3, the DNA is TGTGCCAGCTCATCCCCCTCCTACGAGCAGTACTTC. It is translated as CASSSPSYEQYF.

This sequence joins TRBV4-3 and TRBJ2-7; D gene ambiguous. Trimming stripped 0 bases from V and 4 bases from J, with 10 bases between. Per germline, CDR1 LGHNA and CDR2 YSLEER. The CDR3 runs 14 residues. The DNA of the CDR3 is TGCGCCAGCAGCCAAGATATGTATCTTTACGAGCAGTACTTC. Amino acids: CASSQDMYLYEQYF.

A few counts support this clone. The V gene is TRBV21-1, the J gene TRBJ2-1. TRBV21-1 is a documented pseudogene. The CDR3 loop spans 10 amino acids. CDR3 sequence: CASSPNEQFF. In DNA form, the CDR3 reads TGTGCCAGCAGCCCCAATGAGCAGTTCTTC.

The chain links TRBV5-5 to TRBJ2-5, with 8 bases aligning to TRBD1. V shed 6 bases, J shed 5 bases, and the junction held 21 bases outside the gene matches. The CDR3 has 18 residues. CDR1 is SGHKS and CDR2 is YYEKEE in the germline V gene (reference sequence). The chain's CDR3 is CASNRLMVDRVLSETQYF. The CDR3 nucleotides are TGTGCCAGCAACCGACTGATGGTGGACAGGGTATTAAGTGAGACCCAGTACTTC.

J is TRBJ2-3 and V is TRBV6-6, with unresolved D. Between the trimmed V and J ends, which lost 6 bases and 5 bases, there was a span of 3 bases. The length of the CDR3 is 10 residues. Germline V gene data show CDR1 as MNHNY and CDR2 as SVGAGI (reference sequence). In nucleotides, the CDR3 is TGTGCCAGCAGAAAAGATACGCAGTATTTT. Translated, it gives CASRKDTQYF.

This chain joins TRBV11-3 and TRBJ2-3, with D hard to call. CDR3 length: 16 residues. V lost 1 base to trimming and J lost 0 bases, with 11 bases between them. CDR1 and CDR2 from the germline V gene are SGHNT and YENEEA. The CDR3 DNA reads TGTGCCAGCAGCTTAGGAGGCGATCCTAGCACAGATACGCAGTATTTT. It codes for CASSLGGDPSTDTQYF.

The chain employs TRBV11-3 and TRBJ2-1; 8 bases fit TRBD2. This CDR3 comprises 15 residues. The trim removed 1 base at V and 6 bases at J, leaving 5 bases unmatched. Germline loops: CDR1 SGHNT, CDR2 YENEEA. Here the CDR3 reads CASSLAPGGGNEQFF. In DNA, the CDR3 is TGTGCCAGCAGCTTAGCCCCCGGGGGGGGCAATGAGCAGTTCTTC.

The rearrangement uses TRBV19 and TRBJ2-5; D assignment may be TRBD1 or TRBD2 (6 bases each). CDR3 size: 15 residues. Trimming removed 1 base from V and 5 bases from J, with 14 bases in between. Germline-derived CDR1 and CDR2 are LNHDA and SQIVND (reference sequence). Here the CDR3 reads CASSIGSGAGETQYF. The CDR3 nucleotides read TGTGCCAGTAGTATAGGGTCGGGGGCCGGGGAGACCCAGTACTTC.

The chain combines TRBV28 with TRBJ2-7; no clear D. This CDR3 comprises 13 residues. The germline V and J ends were trimmed by 6 bases and 5 bases, with 14 bases remaining between them. Germline CDR1 reads MDHEN; CDR2 reads SYDVKM. The CDR3 sequence: CASSLPRSHEQYF. DNA for the CDR3: TGTGCCAGCAGCCTACCTAGGTCCCACGAGCAGTACTTC.

This chain uses TRBV9 with TRBJ2-5; TRBD2 might be the D (5 bases). Trimming stripped 0 bases from V and 2 bases from J, with 17 bases between. Germline CDR1 is SGDLS and CDR2 is YYNGEE. The CDR3 has 17 residues. The CDR3 is CASSVDPSGGSQETQYF. The CDR3 region has the DNA TGTGCCAGCAGCGTAGATCCCTCTGGAGGTTCTCAAGAGACCCAGTACTTC.

V gene TRBV7-2 combines with J gene TRBJ2-1; 9 bases line up with TRBD2. This CDR3 region has 16 residues. Germline V gene data show CDR1 as SGHTA and CDR2 as FQGNSA. V shed 2 bases, J shed 8 bases, and the junction held 10 bases outside the gene matches. CDR3 nucleotide sequence: TGTGCCAGCAGCTTATCCCTAGCGGGAATCAGAGATGAGCAGTTCTTC. Encoded protein: CASSLSLAGIRDEQFF.

The chain is built from TRBV29-1 and TRBJ2-3, with a possible D match to TRBD2 (6 bases). The germline gives CDR1 SQVTM, CDR2 ANQGSEA. The CDR3 loop spans 14 amino acids. In DNA form, the CDR3 reads TGCAGTGGTAAGACCGGGAGACTCTCAGATACGCAGTATTTT. Translating it yields CSGKTGRLSDTQYF.

The V call is TRBV15, the J call TRBJ1-2; a weak D match, TRBD1 (5 bases). The V and J ends lost 0 bases and 6 bases respectively, with 11 bases between them. Germline V lookup: CDR1 LNHNV, CDR2 YYDKDF (reference sequence). The CDR3 extends over 14 amino acids. The CDR3 loop reads CATSREWGVDGYTF. For the CDR3, the DNA is TGTGCCACCAGCAGAGAATGGGGGGTGGATGGCTACACCTTC.

The chain links TRBV28 to TRBJ2-2; TRBD1 matches 7 bases. The CDR3 sequence is 14 residues long. V lost 6 bases, J lost 6 bases, and 7 bases stayed unmatched. Germline CDR1 reads MDHEN; CDR2 reads SYDVKM. The CDR3 region is CASRPTGLPGELFF. The DNA of the CDR3 is TGTGCCAGCAGACCGACAGGGTTGCCCGGGGAGCTGTTTTTT.

V is TRBV27 and J is TRBJ1-1; D is possibly TRBD1 (6 bases). This CDR3 is 14 amino acids long. CDR1 is MNHEY and CDR2 is SMNVEV in the germline V gene (reference sequence). Between the trimmed V and J ends, which lost 3 bases and 1 base, there was a span of 9 bases. The CDR3 region is CASSLEGGNTEAFF. The DNA for the CDR3 is TGTGCCAGCAGTTTGGAGGGGGGGAACACTGAAGCTTTCTTT.

The chain carries TRBV6-5 and TRBJ1-1; D ambiguous. CDR1 and CDR2 from the germline V gene are MNHEY and SVGAGI. The germline V and J ends were trimmed by 0 bases and 2 bases, with 7 bases remaining between them. This CDR3 is 14 amino acids long. The chain's CDR3 is CASSYSYRNTEAFF. The CDR3 DNA is TGTGCCAGCAGTTACTCGTACAGAAACACTGAAGCTTTCTTT.

This rearrangement joins TRBV28 to TRBJ2-5, with 10 nucleotides matching TRBD2. CDR1 and CDR2 (germline): MDHEN, SYDVKM. There are 14 residues in the CDR3. V was clipped by 5 bases and J by 2 bases; unmatched bases: 2. The CDR3 nucleotides read TGTGCCAGCAGTAGGACTAGCGGACAAGAGACCCAGTACTTC. Its protein is CASSRTSGQETQYF. Combining the CDR3 with reference TRBV28 and TRBJ2-5 gives the whole variable domain DVKVTQSSRYLVKRTGEKVFLECVQDMDHENMFWYRQDPGLGLRLIYFSYDVKMKEKGDIPEGYSVSREKKERFSLILESASTNQTSMYLCASSRTSGQETQYFGPGTRLLVL.

The chain is built from TRBV28 and TRBJ1-1; D unclear. Germline loops: CDR1 MDHEN, CDR2 SYDVKM. The length of the CDR3 is 15 residues. The V end lost 1 base, the J end lost 6 bases, and 15 bases lay between the germline ends. Here the CDR3 DNA reads TGTGCCAGCAGTTTATTGTCGGAACTGAAGGCTGAAGCTTTCTTT. Translating gives CASSLLSELKAEAFF. Full variable domain (rest looked up from reference TRBV28 and TRBJ1-1): DVKVTQSSRYLVKRTGEKVFLECVQDMDHENMFWYRQDPGLGLRLIYFSYDVKMKEKGDIPEGYSVSREKKERFSLILESASTNQTSMYLCASSLLSELKAEAFFGQGTRLTVV.